A selection of T cell receptor beta chains follows, all from one sample in a study of Graves' ophthalmopathy and Graves' hyperthyroidism. From the multiplex PCR reads, TCRdb called clonotypes with MiXCR, one entry per CDR3 protein. The repertoire includes 500,000 to 700,000 distinct CDR3 sequences, roughly 39% of them detected once, and around 4.6% sits in the top ten. Sequencing was performed on peripheral blood or thyroid tissue (not recorded which). The receptors derive from an adult man with Graves' hyperthyroidism. Both conserved end residues are part of each CDR3. A D gene is named only where the DNA matches it firmly. For some rows the clone size is stated as once, few or many, or as a class when expanded; others skip it.

clone size	D gene	V gene	J gene	CDR3 DNA	CDR3 protein
.	TRBD1	TRBV29-1	TRBJ2-6	TGCAGCGTTGGGGGACAGGGGAGCTCTGGGGCCAACGTCCTGACTTTC	CSVGGQGSSGANVLTF
.	TRBD1	TRBV24-1	TRBJ1-2	TGTGCCACAGGGGGCAGCTATGGCTACACCTTC	CATGGSYGYTF
many	TRBD2	TRBV5-1	TRBJ2-2	TGCGCCAGCAGCTTAGGACTAGCGGAGCCCACCGGGGAGCTGTTTTTT	CASSLGLAEPTGELFF
.	.	TRBV5-1	TRBJ1-4	TGCGCCAGCAGCCCCAGCCCAGCGCGGGACACCGGGGAAAAACTGTTTTTT	CASSPSPARDTGEKLFF
few	TRBD1	TRBV15	TRBJ2-7	TGTGCCACCAGCAGAGGGGCAGGGGGAGGACAGGGCTACGAGCAGTACTTC	CATSRGAGGGQGYEQYF
few	.	TRBV18	TRBJ1-2	TGTGCCAGCTCACGCGGGCGCAGCTATGGCTACACCTTC	CASSRGRSYGYTF
.	TRBD1	TRBV9	TRBJ1-5	TGTGCCAGCAGTTTTCACGGACAGGGGGCATTGGGCAATCAGCCCCAGCATTTT	CASSFHGQGALGNQPQHF
few	.	TRBV3-1	TRBJ2-7	TGTGCCAGCAGCCAAGGGATCGTAGGTGTCTCCTACGAGCAGTACTTC	CASSQGIVGVSYEQYF
few	.	TRBV29-1	TRBJ2-1	TGCAGCGTTGAGAATGAGCAGTTCTTC	CSVENEQFF
many	.	TRBV7-9	TRBJ1-4	TGTGCCAGCAGCAGTACAGGGAATGGAAATGAAAAACTGTTTTTT	CASSSTGNGNEKLFF
many	.	TRBV10-2	TRBJ1-6	TGCGCCAGCAGTGAGTCAGGGGTCAAAGATAATTCACCCCTCCACTTT	CASSESGVKDNSPLHF